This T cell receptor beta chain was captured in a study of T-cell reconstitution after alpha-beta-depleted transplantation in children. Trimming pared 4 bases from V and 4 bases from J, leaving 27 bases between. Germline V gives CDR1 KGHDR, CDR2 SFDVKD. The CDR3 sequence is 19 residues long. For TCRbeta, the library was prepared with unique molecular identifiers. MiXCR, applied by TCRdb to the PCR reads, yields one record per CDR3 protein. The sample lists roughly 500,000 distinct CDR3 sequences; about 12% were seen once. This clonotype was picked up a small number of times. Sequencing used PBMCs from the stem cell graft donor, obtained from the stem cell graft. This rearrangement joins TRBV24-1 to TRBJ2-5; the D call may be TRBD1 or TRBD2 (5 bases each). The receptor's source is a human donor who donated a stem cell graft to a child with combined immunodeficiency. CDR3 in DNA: TGTGCCACCAGTGACCCGCGGCCCTCCGACAGCGGACCCCCAGAGACCCAGTACTTC. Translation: CATSDPRPSDSGPPETQYF.